This passage covers 26 T cell receptor beta chains from one sample sequenced in a study of shared clonotypes between healthy human individuals (dated by TCRdb to 2018 to 2020). The method behind the library was the immunoSEQ multiplex PCR assay. Not all clones reach the TCRdb copy of this immuneACCESS table, which keeps in-frame sequences only. Checked studies attribute under half of the gap to unresolved V genes and leave the rest unexplained. The sample yields some 2.4 million clones; 80% to 95% were counted once. The ten largest clones add up to approximately 0.35% of the sample. The specimen sequenced was naive CD4+ T cells from PBMCs. The cell subset or site label, as the study defines it: CD45RA+ positively selected. These receptors all stem from a man aged 18 to 30 in good health. Some clones in this sample may be carry-over from other donors' samples.

The chain joins TRBV5-1 to TRBJ2-3; maybe TRBD2 (6 bases). Trimming cost V 0 bases and J 4 bases, with 21 bases left between them. CDR3 length: 18 residues. Germline CDR1 and CDR2: SGHRS and YFSETQ. Written as DNA, the CDR3 is TGCGCCAGCAGCTTGGGAGGGATTGGGGGAGGCGACCCAGATACGCAGTATTTT. It encodes CASSLGGIGGGDPDTQYF.

This clone was counted once. This sequence joins TRBV4-2 and TRBJ2-5; D is ambiguous. V lost 2 bases to trimming and J lost 2 bases, with 12 bases between them. The CDR3 contains 15 residues. In germline, CDR1 is LGHNA, CDR2 YNFKEQ. CDR3 DNA: TGTGCCAGCAGCCAATCGGACGCTACACAAGAGACCCAGTACTTC. Translated, it gives CASSQSDATQETQYF.

This sequence joins TRBV6-5 and TRBJ1-2, with D possibly TRBD1 on 5 matching bases. V was trimmed by 2 bases and J by 4 bases, leaving 8 bases between them. This CDR3 is 13 amino acids long. In germline, CDR1 is MNHEY, CDR2 SVGAGI. The CDR3: CASSYTGGYGYTF. CDR3 bases: TGTGCCAGCAGTTACACGGGGGGCTATGGCTACACCTTC.

The genes are TRBV2 and TRBJ1-2, with 9 bases identical to TRBD1. Looked up from germline, CDR1 is SNHLY and CDR2 is FYNNEI. The CDR3 runs to 13 residues. J lost 3 bases, V lost 8 bases, and 4 bases had no gene match. CDR3 sequence reads: CASYWTGDYGYTF. The CDR3 DNA reads TGTGCCAGCTACTGGACAGGGGACTATGGCTACACCTTC.

The CDR3 spells CASSILAEGHEQFF. The CDR3 bases are TGTGCCAGTAGTATACTAGCGGAAGGTCATGAGCAGTTCTTC. The V gene is TRBV19, the J gene TRBJ2-1, with 7 bases fitting TRBD2. Germline CDR1 LNHDA, CDR2 SQIVND (reference sequence). The CDR3 is made up of 14 amino acids. Trimming took 2 bases from V and 8 from J; bases not matched to a gene: 6.

The chain joins TRBV10-3 to TRBJ2-7, with 8 bases matching TRBD1. Germline V lookup: CDR1 ENHRY, CDR2 SYGVKD. The CDR3 spans 15 residues. J was trimmed by 9 bases and V by 0 bases; bases with no gene match: 10. CDR3 sequence: CAISESRGTGGTQYF. In nucleotides, the CDR3 is TGTGCCATCAGTGAGTCGAGGGGAACAGGGGGGACGCAGTACTTC.

This clone has a single count. V usage is TRBV7-2 and J usage is TRBJ2-1; no reliable D call. Germline assignment: CDR1 SGHTA and CDR2 FQGNSA. This CDR3 has 13 residues. Trimming cost V 1 base and J 12 bases, with 13 bases left between them. This CDR3 reads CASSLDDGVGQFF. Written as DNA, the CDR3 is TGTGCCAGCAGCTTAGACGACGGTGTTGGGCAGTTCTTC.

The chain links TRBV7-2 to TRBJ2-1; D might be TRBD2 (6 bases). The CDR3 runs 17 residues. The germline gives CDR1 SGHTA, CDR2 FQGNSA. With 1 base removed from V and 0 bases from J, the gap between germline ends came to 13 bases. The CDR3 loop is CASSLGGGFSSYNEQFF. The CDR3 nucleotides read TGTGCCAGCAGCTTAGGAGGAGGGTTTAGCTCCTACAATGAGCAGTTCTTC.

The gene calls are TRBV5-1 and TRBJ2-1; 7 positions agree with TRBD2. The CDR3 totals 14 residues. From germline, CDR1 is SGHRS and CDR2 YFSETQ. J lost 5 bases, V lost 6 bases, and 8 bases had no gene match. The CDR3 DNA reads TGCGCCAGCAATTCAGCGGGATCCCACAATGAGCAGTTCTTC. As protein: CASNSAGSHNEQFF.

The chain is built from TRBV6-1 and TRBJ1-3; the D gene is possibly TRBD1 (6 bases). The ends were cut back, 10 bases at V and 2 bases at J, with 12 bases in the middle. This CDR3 has 13 amino acids. Germline-derived CDR1 and CDR2 are MNHNS and SASEGT. CDR3 bases: TGTGCCACCTCGGAGGGGGCTGGAAACACCATATATTTT. This gives the protein CATSEGAGNTIYF.

The chain recombines TRBV5-1 with TRBJ2-3; 10 positions agree with TRBD1. There are 17 residues in the CDR3. With V trimmed by 4 bases and J by 4 bases, 12 bases remained unmatched. CDR1 and CDR2 from the germline V gene are SGHRS and YFSETQ. CDR3 protein: CASSGGPGQGFSDTQYF. The CDR3 DNA is TGCGCCAGCAGCGGGGGACCGGGACAGGGGTTTTCAGATACGCAGTATTTT.

The count of this clone is one. This rearrangement joins TRBV5-1 to TRBJ2-7, with D possibly TRBD1 on 6 matching bases. CDR1 and CDR2 from the germline V gene are SGHRS and YFSETQ. V lost 5 bases and J 1 base, leaving 13 bases between the germline ends. CDR3 size: 14 residues. The CDR3 loop reads CASRTGFPSYEQYF. The CDR3 coding sequence is TGCGCCAGCAGAACAGGGTTTCCGTCCTACGAGCAGTACTTC.

This chain joins TRBV6-6 and TRBJ2-1, with 9 positions matching TRBD2. The germline V gene has CDR1 MNHNY and CDR2 SVGAGI (reference sequence). The V and J ends lost 5 bases and 4 bases, in that order; junction bases with no gene match: 3. CDR3 length equals 14 residues. The CDR3 coding sequence is TGTGCCAGCAGTAGCGGGAGGTCTTACAATGAGCAGTTCTTC. Its translation: CASSSGRSYNEQFF.

The rearrangement links TRBV6-5 to TRBJ1-1, with D possibly TRBD1 on 6 matching bases. Trimming shortened V by 0 bases and J by 6 bases, and 8 bases separated the two germline ends. Germline V gene data show CDR1 as MNHEY and CDR2 as SVGAGI. This CDR3 comprises 13 residues. The chain's CDR3 is CASSYSQGPEAFF. The CDR3 nucleotides are TGTGCCAGCAGTTACTCGCAGGGGCCTGAAGCTTTCTTT.

V gene TRBV6-5 combines with J gene TRBJ1-2, with unresolved D. The V end was cut by 5 bases, the J end by 2 bases, with 12 bases between. Germline V gives CDR1 MNHEY, CDR2 SVGAGI. The CDR3 loop spans 14 amino acids. CDR3 protein: CASSGDDPNYGYTF. The CDR3 DNA follows: TGTGCCAGCAGTGGCGACGATCCCAACTATGGCTACACCTTC.

The chain recombines TRBV30 with TRBJ2-3; tentative D call: TRBD2 (5 bases). The V and J ends lost 5 bases and 6 bases respectively, with 15 bases between them. The CDR3 has 13 amino acids. Germline V gene lookup returns CDR1 GTSNPN and CDR2 SVGIG (reference sequence). CDR3 DNA sequence: TGTGCCTGGGGACTCGCCCCGACGGATACGCAGTATTTT. Translating gives CAWGLAPTDTQYF.

The CDR3 sequence: CAISRGTGVSYEQYF. The CDR3, as DNA: TGTGCCATCTCCCGAGGGACAGGGGTCTCCTACGAGCAGTACTTC. This chain connects TRBV10-3 to TRBJ2-7, with 10 bases identical to TRBD1. Germline V gene lookup returns CDR1 ENHRY and CDR2 SYGVKD. The CDR3 covers 15 residues. J gave up 0 bases and V 8 bases, and 7 bases lay outside the gene matches.

In the case of this clone: This specimen includes other DNA sequences encoding the same CDR3. This chain joins TRBV5-1 and TRBJ1-5; D is ambiguous. CDR3 length equals 15 residues. Trimming stripped 0 bases from V and 6 bases from J, with 13 bases between. Germline-derived CDR1 and CDR2 are SGHRS and YFSETQ. The CDR3: CASSLGDGAGQPQHF. CDR3 nucleotides: TGCGCCAGCAGCTTGGGCGACGGCGCCGGTCAGCCCCAGCATTTT. The whole variable domain, filled in from reference TRBV5-1 and TRBJ1-5, reads KAGVTQTPRYLIKTRGQQVTLSCSPISGHRSVSWYQQTPGQGLQFLFEYFSETQRNKGNFPGRFSGRQFSNSRSEMNVSTLELGDSALYLCASSLGDGAGQPQHFGDGTRLSIL.

V is TRBV18 and J is TRBJ2-2; TRBD2 might be the D (6 bases). The V end lost 4 bases, the J end lost 0 bases, and 9 bases lay between the germline ends. The CDR3 consists of 15 residues. The germline V gene has CDR1 KGHSH and CDR2 LQKENI. In nucleotides, the CDR3 is TGTGCCAGCTCACAAATAGCGGCGAACACCGGGGAGCTGTTTTTT. Its translation: CASSQIAANTGELFF.

With respect to this clone: This CDR3 is also generated by other DNA sequences in the sample. The chain couples TRBV5-1 to TRBJ1-4; D is unresolved. Germline values: CDR1 SGHRS, CDR2 YFSETQ. The CDR3 is 13 residues long. Trimming removed 0 bases at V and 8 bases at J, with 8 bases between. In DNA, the CDR3 is TGCGCCAGCAGCTTGGGCGGTGGGGAAAAACTGTTTTTT. This translates into CASSLGGGEKLFF.

With respect to this clone: Other DNA variants within this sample encode the same CDR3. The V call is TRBV19, the J call TRBJ1-1; the D gene is possibly TRBD1 (6 bases). The CDR3 has 14 residues. The ends were cut back, 3 bases at V and 0 bases at J, with 8 bases in the middle. CDR1 and CDR2 from the germline V gene are LNHDA and SQIVND (reference sequence). The CDR3, as DNA: TGTGCCAGTAGTATCAGGGGTTTGAACACTGAAGCTTTCTTT. The encoded protein is CASSIRGLNTEAFF.

This chain joins TRBV15 and TRBJ2-5; 7 bases fit TRBD2. This CDR3 region has 13 residues. Germline CDR1 LNHNV, CDR2 YYDKDF (reference sequence). The V and J ends lost 7 bases and 3 bases, in that order; junction bases with no gene match: 5. This CDR3 reads CATMAGREETQYF. In nucleotides, the CDR3 is TGTGCCACCATGGCAGGGAGGGAAGAGACCCAGTACTTC. The entire variable domain, with the rest obtained from reference TRBV15 and TRBJ2-5, is as follows: DAMVIQNPRYQVTQFGKPVTLSCSQTLNHNVMYWYQQKSSQAPKLLFHYYDKDFNNEADTPDNFQSRRPNTSFCFLDIRSPGLGDTAMYLCATMAGREETQYFGPGTRLLVL.

CDR3 sequence: CASSTHTLTMNTEAFF. The CDR3 DNA follows: TGCGCCAGCAGCACCCACACATTAACCATGAACACTGAAGCTTTCTTT. V and J are TRBV5-1 and TRBJ1-1, with D uncertain. The CDR3 sequence is 16 residues long. Trimming took 4 bases from V and 0 from J, leaving 16 bases between them. Per germline, CDR1 SGHRS and CDR2 YFSETQ.

The J gene is TRBJ1-5, the V gene TRBV5-4; 7 bases align to TRBD1. The CDR3 runs to 14 residues. V gave up 3 bases and J gave up 1 base; unmatched junction bases: 1. Germline V CDR1 and CDR2: SGHNT, YYREEE (reference sequence). CDR3 sequence (DNA): TGTGCCAGCAGCTCGGACAGGAGCAATCAGCCCCAGCATTTT. Translated: CASSSDRSNQPQHF.

The chain couples TRBV6-5 to TRBJ2-1; TRBD1 matches at 7 bases. Germline V CDR1 and CDR2: MNHEY, SVGAGI. Losses at the gene ends were 6 bases for V and 12 bases for J; bases not matched to a gene: 11. The CDR3 covers 13 residues. CDR3 loop: CASSKTGLQGQFF. DNA of the CDR3: TGTGCCAGCAGCAAGACAGGGCTCCAGGGGCAGTTCTTC.

As to this clone: At one end the junction does not follow the germline gene, possibly because of a read error. Other nucleotide sequences from this sample produce the same CDR3. This sequence joins TRBV5-1 and TRBJ1-1; a possible D gene is TRBD1 (5 bases). Germline values: CDR1 SGHRS, CDR2 YFSETQ. This CDR3 has 15 amino acids. The CDR3 sequence: CASSPAWGSNTEAFF. In nucleotides, the CDR3 is TGCGCCAGCAGCCCCGCCTGGGGCTCGAACACTGAAGCCTTCTTT.